The 11 T cell receptor beta chains in this list originate from one sample, sequenced in a study of cytomegalovirus exposure and HLA in healthy donors (dated by TCRdb to about 2017). Libraries came from the immunoSEQ multiplex PCR assay. A mixture of 60 forward primers for TCR Vbeta segments and 13 reverse primers for TCR Jbeta segments was used in the multiplex PCR. Not all clones reach the TCRdb copy of this immuneACCESS table, which keeps in-frame sequences only. Checked studies attribute under half of the gap to unresolved V genes and leave the rest unexplained. The sample data list about 150,000 clones, and 81% of these were observed just once. The ten largest make up 1% to 1.5% of the sample. The sequencing input was PBMCs. The source of these receptors is a man aged 45-60 years in good health and CMV-seropositive.

V usage is TRBV5-1 and J usage is TRBJ1-6; D remains ambiguous. The CDR3 is 17 residues long. The germline V and J ends were trimmed by 2 bases and 9 bases, with 21 bases remaining between them. CDR1 SGHRS and CDR2 YFSETQ come from the germline V gene. This CDR3 reads CASSLLPSGGEGSPLHF. CDR3 DNA: TGCGCCAGCAGCTTACTACCCTCGGGCGGGGAAGGTTCACCCCTCCACTTT.

The V call is TRBV5-6, the J call TRBJ2-5; unclear D gene. Per germline, CDR1 SGHDT and CDR2 YYEEEE. V lost 0 bases and J 4 bases, leaving 7 bases between the germline ends. This CDR3 region has 13 residues. The CDR3 bases are TGTGCCAGCAGCTTGGTTCTCCGAGAGACCCAGTACTTC. Translating gives CASSLVLRETQYF.

The V call is TRBV4-1, the J call TRBJ2-3, with D tentatively TRBD2 (6 bases). The CDR3 contains 17 residues. Trimming cost V 4 bases and J 1 base, with 18 bases left between them. Germline loops: CDR1 MGHRA, CDR2 YSYEKL. CDR3 in DNA: TGCGCCAGCAGCCGAACTTCCCGGAGACTAGGCACAGATACGCAGTATTTT. This translates into CASSRTSRRLGTDTQYF.

The chain uses TRBV7-9 and TRBJ2-7; the match to TRBD2 covers 8 bases. The CDR3 covers 14 residues. V dropped 2 bases and J dropped 4; count of bases not matched to a gene: 4. The germline CDR1 and CDR2 sequences are SEHNR and FQNEAQ (reference sequence). The CDR3 nucleotides read TGTGCCAGCAGCTTAAGCGGGAGTATTTACGAGCAGTACTTC. The encoded protein is CASSLSGSIYEQYF.

This chain links TRBV6-1 with TRBJ1-1; D is perhaps TRBD1 (6 bases). The CDR3 spans 13 residues. Germline V CDR1 and CDR2: MNHNS, SASEGT. The V and J ends lost 10 bases and 6 bases respectively, with 18 bases between them. The CDR3 spells CATSQGYSAEAFF. DNA of the CDR3: TGTGCCACCTCTCAGGGGTATTCAGCTGAAGCTTTCTTT.

V is TRBV27 and J is TRBJ2-6; possibly TRBD1 for D (6 bases). V lost 5 bases and J 0 bases, leaving 17 bases between the germline ends. The germline V gene encodes CDR1 MNHEY and CDR2 SMNVEV (reference sequence). The CDR3 runs 18 residues. CDR3 sequence reads: CASSPLPTGFSGANVLTF. CDR3 coding DNA: TGTGCCAGCAGTCCTCTCCCGACAGGATTCTCTGGGGCCAACGTCCTGACTTTC. Complete variable domain (other parts from reference TRBV27 and TRBJ2-6): EAQVTQNPRYLITVTGKKLTVTCSQNMNHEYMSWYRQDPGLGLRQIYYSMNVEVTDKGDVPEGYKVSRKEKRNFPLILESPSPNQTSLYFCASSPLPTGFSGANVLTFGAGSRLTVL.

This clone was detected only a few times. This rearrangement joins TRBV2 to TRBJ1-5, with no clear D. CDR1 and CDR2 (germline): SNHLY, FYNNEI. The CDR3 totals 14 residues. V gave up 4 bases and J gave up 9 bases, with 16 bases separating them. The CDR3 sequence: CASSVESGAGPQHF. The CDR3 region has the DNA TGTGCCAGCAGTGTTGAATCAGGCGCTGGGCCCCAGCATTTT.

The chain carries TRBV28 and TRBJ2-7; 8 bases are shared with TRBD2. V trimming: 7 bases; J trimming: 7 bases; junction bases outside the gene matches: 15. The CDR3 runs 15 residues. Germline V gene lookup returns CDR1 MDHEN and CDR2 SYDVKM. CDR3 protein: CASTPRGGALREQYF. The CDR3, as DNA: TGTGCCAGCACCCCCCGGGGGGGGGCTTTACGGGAGCAGTACTTC.

The chain couples TRBV6-1 to TRBJ1-1, with 8 bases identical to TRBD1. Germline CDR1 MNHNS, CDR2 SASEGT. Trimming at V came to 3 bases and at J to 4 bases, leaving 4 bases not matched to a gene. The CDR3 has 14 amino acids. The CDR3 loop is CASSEWTGPTEAFF. For the CDR3, the DNA is TGTGCCAGCAGTGAGTGGACAGGGCCCACTGAAGCTTTCTTT.

In this sample, this clone turned up a few times. V is TRBV6-5 and J is TRBJ1-1; D uncertain. Trimming shortened V by 2 bases and J by 2 bases, and 9 bases separated the two germline ends. This CDR3 comprises 14 residues. Per the germline V gene, CDR1 is MNHEY and CDR2 is SVGAGI. The CDR3, as DNA: TGTGCCAGCAGTTACCCCGGAGGAAACACTGAAGCTTTCTTT. Its translation: CASSYPGGNTEAFF.

This sequence joins TRBV2 and TRBJ2-4; 9 bases are a match to TRBD1. The CDR3 loop spans 16 amino acids. Germline values: CDR1 SNHLY, CDR2 FYNNEI. The V segment lost 4 bases and the J segment 1 base; nucleotides outside the gene matches: 5. This CDR3 reads CASSGYRGPAKNIQYF. The CDR3 region has the DNA TGTGCCAGCAGTGGTTACAGGGGGCCTGCCAAAAACATTCAGTACTTC. The variable domain in full, with the rest retrieved from reference TRBV2 and TRBJ2-4, is EPEVTQTPSHQVTQMGQEVILRCVPISNHLYFYWYRQILGQKVEFLVSFYNNEISEKSEIFDDQFSVERPDGSNFTLKIRSTKLEDSAMYFCASSGYRGPAKNIQYFGAGTRLSVL.